These 27 T cell receptor beta chains were sequenced from one sample in a study of cytomegalovirus exposure and HLA in healthy donors. A multiplex PCR was run with 60 Vbeta primers and 13 Jbeta primers. This table comes from immunoSEQ multiplex PCR, and its TCRdb copy is limited to in-frame clones, with some not included. The sample records some 120,000 clones, approximately 80% being singletons. Material for sequencing was PBMCs. These receptors came from a man younger than 30 in good health and CMV-seropositive.

V and J are TRBV11-3 and TRBJ2-5; tentatively, D is TRBD1 (5 bases). In germline, CDR1 is SGHNT, CDR2 YENEEA. The ends were cut back, 2 bases at V and 5 bases at J, with 15 bases in the middle. CDR3 length: 15 residues. The chain's CDR3 is CASSLRQGSMETQYF. CDR3 in DNA: TGTGCCAGCAGCTTACGGCAGGGAAGCATGGAGACCCAGTACTTC. The whole variable domain, filled in from reference TRBV11-3 and TRBJ2-5, reads EAGVVQSPRYKIIEKKQPVAFWCNPISGHNTLYWYLQNLGQGPELLIRYENEEAVDDSQLPKDRFSAERLKGVDSTLKIQPAELGDSAVYLCASSLRQGSMETQYFGPGTRLLVL.

This clone appeared a single time. The chain couples TRBV5-1 to TRBJ1-4; D is perhaps TRBD1 (5 bases). This CDR3 is 14 amino acids long. Germline V CDR1 and CDR2: SGHRS, YFSETQ. The V end was cut by 6 bases, the J end by 5 bases, with 14 bases between. The CDR3 sequence: CASTDRTQNEKLFF. The DNA for the CDR3 is TGCGCCAGCACCGACAGAACCCAGAATGAAAAACTGTTTTTT.

In its sample, this clone was seen a few times. This rearrangement joins TRBV5-1 to TRBJ1-2, with 8 nucleotides matching TRBD1. The ends lost 0 bases at V and 3 bases at J; junction bases unmatched: 4. The germline V gene encodes CDR1 SGHRS and CDR2 YFSETQ. This CDR3 spans 15 amino acids. The CDR3 DNA is TGCGCCAGCAGCTTGGGACAGGGGAATCACTATGGCTACACCTTC. Its translation is CASSLGQGNHYGYTF.

CDR3 region: CASSASLSSGNTIYF. CDR3 nucleotides: TGTGCCAGCAGTGCCTCCCTGAGCTCTGGAAACACCATATATTTT. The gene calls are TRBV6-4 and TRBJ1-3; D remains ambiguous. CDR3 length: 15 residues. V lost 4 bases, J lost 0 bases, and 10 bases lay in between. Germline V lookup: CDR1 MRHNA, CDR2 SNTAGT.

This chain joins TRBV5-6 and TRBJ1-6; D is unclear. Germline V gives CDR1 SGHDT, CDR2 YYEEEE. V shed 4 bases and J shed 6 bases, with 17 bases lying between them. The CDR3 consists of 16 residues. CDR3 sequence: CASSTRSYSGNSPLHF. CDR3 sequence (DNA): TGTGCCAGCAGCACAAGGAGTTATTCGGGTAATTCACCCCTCCACTTT.

This chain connects TRBV27 to TRBJ2-7; D is unclear. The CDR3 runs to 11 residues. CDR1 and CDR2 (germline): MNHEY, SMNVEV (reference sequence). The V and J ends lost 3 bases and 7 bases respectively, with 7 bases between them. The CDR3 DNA reads as TGTGCCAGCAGTTTCAGGCAGGAGCAGTACTTC. This translates into CASSFRQEQYF.

The rearrangement uses TRBV4-1 and TRBJ2-5; D may be TRBD1 (5 bases). This CDR3 comprises 16 residues. Trimming left V 0 bases short and J 3 bases short, with 14 bases between. CDR1 and CDR2 (germline): MGHRA, YSYEKL. CDR3 nucleotides: TGCGCCAGCAGCCAAGAAAAGGGGCAGAAGAAAGAGACCCAGTACTTC. Translation gives CASSQEKGQKKETQYF.

V is TRBV11-3 and J is TRBJ2-1, with 7 bases lining up with TRBD2. Losses at the gene ends were 4 bases for V and 8 bases for J; bases not matched to a gene: 14. This CDR3 has 16 residues. From germline, CDR1 is SGHNT and CDR2 YENEEA. The CDR3 is CASSSHRAGVEDEQFF. The CDR3, as DNA: TGTGCCAGCAGCTCCCACCGGGCGGGAGTAGAGGATGAGCAGTTCTTC. The full variable domain, with the rest looked up from reference TRBV11-3 and TRBJ2-1, is EAGVVQSPRYKIIEKKQPVAFWCNPISGHNTLYWYLQNLGQGPELLIRYENEEAVDDSQLPKDRFSAERLKGVDSTLKIQPAELGDSAVYLCASSSHRAGVEDEQFFGPGTRLTVL.

The chain employs TRBV2 and TRBJ1-1, with TRBD1 matching 11 bases. V shed 2 bases, J shed 5 bases, and the junction held 7 bases outside the gene matches. CDR1 is SNHLY and CDR2 is FYNNEI in the germline V gene. The CDR3 extends over 16 amino acids. The CDR3 nucleotides read TGTGCCAGCAGTGAAATCCCTGGGACAGGGGGAACTGAAGCTTTCTTT. It is translated as CASSEIPGTGGTEAFF.

This chain links TRBV4-3 with TRBJ2-7; no definite D call. V lost 0 bases and J 1 base, leaving 16 bases between the germline ends. From germline, CDR1 is LGHNA and CDR2 YSLEER. The CDR3 has 17 residues. The DNA for the CDR3 is TGCGCCAGCAGCCAAGATCCTGTTACAGAGAAGTCCTACGAGCAGTACTTC. It codes for CASSQDPVTEKSYEQYF.

This clone was counted a single time. This chain connects TRBV6-6 to TRBJ2-7, with TRBD2 as a possible D gene (5 bases). Germline assignment: CDR1 MNHNY and CDR2 SVGAGI (reference sequence). The CDR3 consists of 14 residues. Trimming shortened V by 2 bases and J by 2 bases, and 10 bases separated the two germline ends. The DNA of the CDR3 is TGTGCCAGCAGTTACGAGGGCGGTACCTACGAGCAGTACTTC. Amino acids: CASSYEGGTYEQYF.

The genes are TRBV27 and TRBJ1-2; 8 positions match TRBD1. With V trimmed by 6 bases and J by 4 bases, 1 base remained unmatched. The V gene's germline CDR1 is MNHEY and CDR2 SMNVEV (reference sequence). The CDR3 runs to 12 residues. The CDR3 sequence is CASRDRVYGYTF. CDR3 nucleotide sequence: TGTGCCAGCAGGGACAGGGTCTATGGCTACACCTTC.

The chain combines TRBV6-5 with TRBJ1-3; D ambiguous. Germline lookup yields CDR1 MNHEY and CDR2 SVGAGI. Trimming took off 0 bases at V and 1 base at J, with 7 bases between the two ends. This CDR3 is built from 15 residues. CDR3 loop: CASSYSLESGNTIYF. CDR3 DNA: TGTGCCAGCAGTTACTCCTTGGAGTCTGGAAACACCATATATTTT.

The chain joins TRBV6-9 to TRBJ1-1, with 9 nucleotides matching TRBD1. From germline, CDR1 is MNHGY and CDR2 SVAAGI. This CDR3 has 14 residues. V dropped 6 bases and J dropped 2; count of bases not matched to a gene: 4. The CDR3 DNA follows: TGTGCCAGCAGCCCGGGACAGGGTAACACTGAAGCTTTCTTT. Its translation is CASSPGQGNTEAFF.

About this clone: An end of the junction differs from the germline gene, which may be a read error. The CDR3 region is CAGSRTGFGEKLFF. The CDR3 region has the DNA TGCGCCGGCAGCCGGACAGGGTTTGGTGAAAAACTGTTTTTT. This sequence joins TRBV5-1 and TRBJ1-4; TRBD1 agrees at 8 bases. Per the germline V gene, CDR1 is SGHRS and CDR2 is YFSETQ. This CDR3 has 14 amino acids. The full variable domain, completed using reference TRBV5-1 and TRBJ1-4, is KAGVTQTPRYLIKTRGQQVTLSCSPISGHRSVSWYQQTPGQGLQFLFEYFSETQRNKGNFPGRFSGRQFSNSRSEMNVSTLELGDSALYLCAGSRTGFGEKLFFGSGTQLSVL.

The chain couples TRBV27 to TRBJ1-6; 9 bases are a match to TRBD1. The CDR3 is made up of 18 amino acids. In germline, CDR1 is MNHEY, CDR2 SMNVEV (reference sequence). The V segment lost 8 bases and the J segment 1 base; nucleotides outside the gene matches: 12. The CDR3 nucleotides are TGTGCCAGCCGAAGAGAGGGACAGGGTGGTTCCTATAATTCACCCCTCCACTTT. The encoded protein is CASRREGQGGSYNSPLHF.

This chain connects TRBV6-5 to TRBJ2-3; possible D gene TRBD2, 6 bases. The CDR3 totals 15 residues. Germline V gene sequence: CDR1 MNHEY, CDR2 SVGAGI. The ends were cut back, 2 bases at V and 0 bases at J, with 9 bases in the middle. The CDR3 nucleotides read TGTGCCAGCAGTTACGGCGGGGAGAGCACAGATACGCAGTATTTT. It codes for CASSYGGESTDTQYF.

The chain recombines TRBV2 with TRBJ1-6; 8 nucleotides line up with TRBD1. V was pared by 8 bases and J by 12 bases, with 3 bases of the junction left unmatched. Germline V gene lookup returns CDR1 SNHLY and CDR2 FYNNEI. CDR3 length: 11 amino acids. The CDR3 bases are TGTGCCAGCGGGGACAGGCAACCCCTCCACTTT. Translation gives CASGDRQPLHF. The full variable domain, in which reference TRBV2 and TRBJ1-6 provide the parts outside the CDR3, is EPEVTQTPSHQVTQMGQEVILRCVPISNHLYFYWYRQILGQKVEFLVSFYNNEISEKSEIFDDQFSVERPDGSNFTLKIRSTKLEDSAMYFCASGDRQPLHFGNGTRLTVT.

This CDR3 is CASSSGMGNTGELFF. CDR3 sequence (DNA): TGTGCCAGCAGCTCGGGGATGGGGAACACCGGGGAGCTGTTTTTT. The V and J genes are TRBV11-3 and TRBJ2-2, with a possible D match to TRBD2 (5 bases). The germline gives CDR1 SGHNT, CDR2 YENEEA. V gave up 4 bases and J gave up 1 base, with 10 bases separating them. This CDR3 is built from 15 residues.

The chain carries TRBV2 and TRBJ2-1; no clear D. The V end lost 8 bases, the J end lost 5 bases, and 4 bases lay between the germline ends. The germline gives CDR1 SNHLY, CDR2 FYNNEI. The CDR3 is made up of 10 amino acids. The CDR3 nucleotides are TGTGCCAGCCGAGACAATGAGCAGTTCTTC. This codes for CASRDNEQFF.

The V call is TRBV6-5, the J call TRBJ2-3, with 9 bases matching TRBD2. This CDR3 comprises 16 residues. V was clipped by 2 bases and J by 1 base; unmatched bases: 4. Germline lookup yields CDR1 MNHEY and CDR2 SVGAGI. The chain's CDR3 is CASSYLLAGGTDTQYF. The CDR3 region has the DNA TGTGCCAGCAGTTACCTACTAGCGGGCGGCACAGATACGCAGTATTTT.

The chain has TRBV5-1 and TRBJ1-5; TRBD1 is a possible D gene (6 bases). V shed 4 bases and J shed 5 bases, with 16 bases lying between them. The CDR3 extends over 15 amino acids. CDR1 and CDR2 (germline): SGHRS, YFSETQ. DNA of the CDR3: TGCGCCAGCAGCAGTGAGGGACACCTGGATCAGCCCCAGCATTTT. It translates to CASSSEGHLDQPQHF.

This clone was seen a handful of times. A read error may account for a junction end that differs from germline. This chain uses TRBV7-9 with TRBJ2-6, with 10 bases aligning to TRBD1. CDR1 and CDR2 (germline): SEHNR, FQNEAQ (reference sequence). This CDR3 comprises 18 residues. The CDR3 here is CASSLMGQGFSGANGLTF. The CDR3 DNA is TGTGCCAGCAGCTTGATGGGACAGGGGTTTTCTGGGGCCAACGGCCTGACTTTC. The complete variable domain, with remaining parts taken from reference TRBV7-9 and TRBJ2-6, reads DTGVSQNPRHKITKRGQNVTFRCDPISEHNRLYWYRQTLGQGPEFLTYFQNEAQLEKSRLLSDRFSAERPKGSFSTLEIQRTEQGDSAMYLCASSLMGQGFSGANGLTFGAGSRLTVL.

The DNA of the CDR3 is TGTGCCAGCACCGAGTACAGGGCTCTAAATCAGCCCCAGCATTTT. Residues: CASTEYRALNQPQHF. V and J are TRBV28 and TRBJ1-5, with TRBD1 as a possible D gene (6 bases). V gave up 7 bases and J gave up 4 bases, with 17 bases separating them. The CDR3 extends over 15 amino acids. Germline V gene sequence: CDR1 MDHEN, CDR2 SYDVKM.

The chain joins TRBV27 to TRBJ2-5; D is unclear. The DNA end is a closer match to TRBJ2-7, so the J assignment may be wrong. This CDR3 is 12 amino acids long. Germline assignment: CDR1 MNHEY and CDR2 SMNVEV (reference sequence). DNA of the CDR3: TGTGCCAGCAGTGACTTCTCCTACGAGCAGTACTTC. Amino acids: CASSDFSYEQYF.

The gene calls are TRBV10-3 and TRBJ1-3, with D unresolved. Germline-derived CDR1 and CDR2 are ENHRY and SYGVKD. The CDR3 is 14 residues long. The V gene lost 5 bases and the J gene lost 1 base, with 9 bases spanning the gap. The CDR3 region has the DNA TGTGCCATCAGTCCCCGGTCTTCTGGAAACACCATATATTTT. Translation: CAISPRSSGNTIYF.

The V gene is TRBV21-1, the J gene TRBJ1-1. TRBV21-1 is classified as a pseudogene. The CDR3 consists of 16 residues. The CDR3 nucleotides are TGTGCCAGCAGCCCGAGGGAAGGGCCCCTGAGGACTGAAGCTTTCTTT. Translation: CASSPREGPLRTEAFF.